This entry lists 28 T cell receptor beta chains sequenced from one sample in a study of blood T cell repertoires in COVID-19. The protocol was immunoSEQ multiplex PCR, while the TCRdb copy is restricted to in-frame clones and leaves out a portion. The table shows over 150,000 clones, with around 87% occurring only once. The sample comprised peripheral blood. These receptor sequences come from a man aged 55 to 70 with COVID-19, enrolled during active disease.

The rearrangement links TRBV28 to TRBJ2-1; 7 bases fit TRBD1. CDR1 MDHEN and CDR2 SYDVKM come from the germline V gene. V was pared by 3 bases and J by 2 bases, with 4 bases of the junction left unmatched. This CDR3 contains 15 residues. The CDR3 loop reads CASSLGQNTYNEQFF. DNA of the CDR3: TGTGCCAGCAGTTTGGGACAGAACACCTACAATGAGCAGTTCTTC. Complete variable domain (other parts from reference TRBV28 and TRBJ2-1): DVKVTQSSRYLVKRTGEKVFLECVQDMDHENMFWYRQDPGLGLRLIYFSYDVKMKEKGDIPEGYSVSREKKERFSLILESASTNQTSMYLCASSLGQNTYNEQFFGPGTRLTVL.

The chain uses TRBV7-9 and TRBJ2-7; D perhaps matches TRBD1 (6 bases). The CDR3 sequence is 14 residues long. From germline, CDR1 is SEHNR and CDR2 FQNEAQ (reference sequence). The V gene lost 5 bases and the J gene lost 2 bases, with 13 bases spanning the gap. The CDR3 DNA sequence: TGTGCCAGCAGCACCGGAGACAGGACCTACGAGCAGTACTTC. Translated, it gives CASSTGDRTYEQYF.

This chain joins TRBV9 and TRBJ2-2; D is perhaps TRBD1 (5 bases). The germline CDR1 and CDR2 sequences are SGDLS and YYNGEE. Trimming shortened V by 4 bases and J by 6 bases, and 19 bases separated the two germline ends. The CDR3 has 16 amino acids. CDR3 loop: CASSNQGVGVPGELFF. As DNA, the CDR3 is TGTGCCAGCAGCAACCAAGGGGTAGGGGTCCCCGGGGAGCTGTTTTTT.

This chain joins TRBV11-3 and TRBJ2-1, with D hard to call. The CDR3 runs 13 residues. Germline CDR1 SGHNT, CDR2 YENEEA. V was cut by 1 base and J by 12 bases, with 13 bases left in between. The CDR3 DNA sequence: TGTGCCAGCAGCTTAGGTAACTATCCCCGGCAGTTCTTC. Amino acids: CASSLGNYPRQFF. The full variable domain, rest sourced from reference TRBV11-3 and TRBJ2-1, is EAGVVQSPRYKIIEKKQPVAFWCNPISGHNTLYWYLQNLGQGPELLIRYENEEAVDDSQLPKDRFSAERLKGVDSTLKIQPAELGDSAVYLCASSLGNYPRQFFGPGTRLTVL.

The table lists this clone with a few counts. The gene calls are TRBV3-1 (or the pseudogene TRBV3-2) and TRBJ1-4, with D perhaps TRBD1 (6 bases). Germline CDR1 reads LGHDT; CDR2 reads YNNKEL (reference sequence). This CDR3 region has 14 residues. V gave up 4 bases and J gave up 8 bases, with 14 bases separating them. This CDR3 is CASSPGDLVEKLFF. The CDR3 DNA sequence: TGTGCCAGCAGCCCAGGGGATCTAGTAGAAAAACTGTTTTTT.

The J gene is TRBJ2-1, the V gene TRBV11-3; D remains ambiguous. The CDR3 has 13 residues. The germline V and J ends were trimmed by 0 bases and 7 bases, with 7 bases remaining between them. Germline CDR1 and CDR2: SGHNT and YENEEA. CDR3 coding DNA: TGTGCCAGCAGCTTAGATCAGGTAAATGAGCAGTTCTTC. It is translated as CASSLDQVNEQFF.

J is TRBJ1-6 and V is TRBV12-3 or TRBV12-4, with D perhaps TRBD1 (6 bases). CDR3 length equals 13 residues. The V and J ends lost 6 bases and 9 bases respectively, with 12 bases between them. As DNA, the CDR3 is TGTGCCAGCAGGAGGGGGGGGGCTTCACCCCTCCACTTT. Translating gives CASRRGGASPLHF.

This clone was detected a few times. The CDR3 loop reads CASSSAGSSLFIWYF. Here the CDR3 DNA reads TGTGCCAGCAGTTCCGCAGGCTCTTCTCTCTTTATTTGGTACTTC. This chain connects TRBV28 to TRBJ2-5, with D unclear. Trimming cost V 4 bases and J 13 bases, with 25 bases left between them. The V gene's germline CDR1 is MDHEN and CDR2 SYDVKM. There are 15 residues in the CDR3.

The gene calls are TRBV7-3 and TRBJ2-7, with D tentatively TRBD2 (5 bases). This CDR3 region has 14 residues. Germline CDR1 and CDR2: SGHTA and FQGTGA. The V gene lost 2 bases and the J gene lost 3 bases, with 11 bases spanning the gap. CDR3 loop: CASSLESGDYEQYF. The CDR3 nucleotides read TGTGCCAGCAGCTTAGAGTCCGGGGACTACGAGCAGTACTTC.

V usage is TRBV30 and J usage is TRBJ2-1; D is ambiguous. Germline V gene sequence: CDR1 GTSNPN, CDR2 SVGIG (reference sequence). The CDR3 covers 13 residues. V dropped 0 bases and J dropped 7 bases, with 10 bases sitting between them. The CDR3 region has the DNA TGTGCCTGGAGTGTACGAGCGCAAAATGAGCAGTTCTTC. Translating it yields CAWSVRAQNEQFF.

The J gene is TRBJ2-1, the V gene TRBV4-2, with 9 bases lining up with TRBD1. Germline CDR1 reads LGHNA; CDR2 reads YNFKEQ. Unmatched junction bases numbered 1, after V lost 1 base and J lost 3 bases. This CDR3 spans 15 amino acids. The CDR3 bases are TGTGCCAGCAGCCAAGCGGGACAGGGCTACAATGAGCAGTTCTTC. It specifies CASSQAGQGYNEQFF.

The rearrangement joins TRBV27 to TRBJ2-1; the D is unclear. Germline CDR1 reads MNHEY; CDR2 reads SMNVEV (reference sequence). The CDR3 runs to 15 residues. V lost 3 bases to trimming and J lost 4 bases, with 13 bases between them. The CDR3 DNA sequence: TGTGCCAGCAGTTTCGGTGGCAGCGAGTACAATGAGCAGTTCTTC. It translates to CASSFGGSEYNEQFF.

This clone was found once. The CDR3 DNA is TGTGCCAGCAGCGACCCCCCCCCAGGGAGGGATGGCTACACCTTC. It specifies CASSDPPPGRDGYTF. The chain uses TRBV6-5 and TRBJ1-2; tentatively, D is TRBD1 (5 bases). Germline lookup yields CDR1 MNHEY and CDR2 SVGAGI. The CDR3 sequence is 15 residues long. Trimming left V 6 bases short and J 6 bases short, with 20 bases between.

The chain uses TRBV9 and TRBJ1-3; D might be TRBD1 (5 bases). The CDR3 contains 13 residues. The germline gives CDR1 SGDLS, CDR2 YYNGEE. V lost 5 bases to trimming and J lost 0 bases, with 6 bases between them. CDR3 DNA: TGTGCCAGCAGGGGGGGCTCTGGAAACACCATATATTTT. It translates to CASRGGSGNTIYF.

This rearrangement joins TRBV7-9 to TRBJ2-7, with 9 bases identical to TRBD2. CDR1 and CDR2 from the germline V gene are SEHNR and FQNEAQ (reference sequence). With 1 base clipped from V and 6 bases from J, the junction kept 13 bases outside the gene matches. The CDR3 runs to 17 residues. The CDR3: CASSLGPGPSGTTEQYF. Here the CDR3 DNA reads TGTGCCAGCAGCTTAGGACCAGGTCCTAGCGGGACGACCGAGCAGTACTTC.

This clone appeared once. The V and J genes are TRBV29-1 and TRBJ2-7; 8 bases match TRBD2. Germline V CDR1 and CDR2: SQVTM, ANQGSEA. Trimming cost V 7 bases and J 2 bases; bases outside gene matches: 13. CDR3 length equals 15 residues. In DNA form, the CDR3 reads TGCAGCGCCGATACTAGCGGAGGGACCCCCTACGAGCAGTACTTC. Its protein is CSADTSGGTPYEQYF.

Here the CDR3 reads CASSLQNRGTYEQYF. CDR3 in DNA: TGTGCCAGCAGCTTGCAAAACAGGGGAACCTACGAGCAGTACTTC. V gene TRBV5-4 combines with J gene TRBJ2-7; 7 bases are shared with TRBD1. Germline V gives CDR1 SGHNT, CDR2 YYREEE (reference sequence). V was clipped by 1 base and J by 2 bases; unmatched bases: 6. The CDR3 has 15 residues.

As for this clone: Relative to the germline gene, one junction end is altered; a read error may explain this. CDR3 DNA: TGTGCCAGCAGTTACTGGGACAAGACCTACGAGCAGTGCTTC. This sequence encodes CASSYWDKTYEQCF. The chain combines TRBV6-2 or TRBV6-3 with TRBJ2-7; maybe TRBD1 (6 bases). The CDR3 loop spans 14 amino acids. Germline V gene sequence: CDR1 MNHEY, CDR2 SVGEGT.

In the case of this clone: An end of the junction does not agree with germline; a read error may underlie this. The V gene is TRBV7-7, the J gene TRBJ2-2; 7 bases agree with TRBD1. The CDR3 has 14 residues. Germline CDR1 and CDR2: SSHAT and FNYEAQ (reference sequence). The CDR3 DNA sequence: TGTGCTAGCAGGGGAACAGGGGCCACCGGGGAGCTGTTTTTT. Translating gives CASRGTGATGELFF. The entire variable domain, with the rest obtained from reference TRBV7-7 and TRBJ2-2, is as follows: GAGVSQSPRYKVTKRGQDVTLRCDPISSHATLYWYQQALGQGPEFLTYFNYEAQPDKSGLPSDRFSAERPEGSISTLTIQRTEQRDSAMYRCASRGTGATGELFFGEGSRLTVL.

The rearrangement joins TRBV6-5 to TRBJ2-3; D not certain. The ends were cut back, 7 bases at V and 2 bases at J, with 10 bases in the middle. The CDR3 runs 13 residues. Per germline, CDR1 MNHEY and CDR2 SVGAGI. The CDR3 loop is CASTQRLTDTQYF. The CDR3 region has the DNA TGTGCCAGCACCCAGCGACTCACAGATACGCAGTATTTT.

This clone was recorded once. The chain carries TRBV2 and TRBJ1-2; D uncertain. Germline lookup yields CDR1 SNHLY and CDR2 FYNNEI. V lost 5 bases, J lost 5 bases, and 9 bases lay in between. This CDR3 comprises 12 residues. CDR3 residues: CASSPRGYGYTF. As DNA, the CDR3 is TGTGCCAGCAGTCCTCGCGGGTATGGCTACACCTTC. Full variable domain (rest looked up from reference TRBV2 and TRBJ1-2): EPEVTQTPSHQVTQMGQEVILRCVPISNHLYFYWYRQILGQKVEFLVSFYNNEISEKSEIFDDQFSVERPDGSNFTLKIRSTKLEDSAMYFCASSPRGYGYTFGSGTRLTVV.

This clone appeared a few times. This sample includes further DNA sequences coding for the same CDR3. V and J are TRBV7-2 and TRBJ2-5; maybe TRBD1 (5 bases). The germline CDR1 and CDR2 sequences are SGHTA and FQGNSA. The CDR3 length is 13 residues. Between the trimmed V and J ends, which lost 1 base and 2 bases, there was a span of 5 bases. CDR3 DNA sequence: TGTGCCAGCAGCTTAGGACAGCAAGAGACCCAGTACTTC. Residues: CASSLGQQETQYF.

This clone was counted only a few times. The V and J genes are TRBV5-4 and TRBJ1-6; 11 bases agree with TRBD1. V gave up 4 bases and J gave up 5 bases; unmatched junction bases: 5. CDR3 length: 16 amino acids. Germline loops: CDR1 SGHNT, CDR2 YYREEE (reference sequence). The CDR3 DNA reads TGTGCCAGCAGCCGGACAGGGGGCGATAATAATTCACCCCTCCACTTT. Protein: CASSRTGGDNNSPLHF.

This chain uses TRBV14 with TRBJ2-1; TRBD1 matches 9 bases. Unmatched junction bases numbered 7, after V lost 4 bases and J lost 6 bases. Germline V gene data show CDR1 as SGHDN and CDR2 as FVKESK. CDR3 size: 15 residues. DNA of the CDR3: TGTGCCAGCAGCCCGTTGGGACAGGGTGGCAATGAGCAGTTCTTC. Translating it yields CASSPLGQGGNEQFF.

V and J are TRBV4-3 and TRBJ2-7; 7 positions agree with TRBD1. The CDR3 runs 14 residues. Trimming at V came to 8 bases and at J to 10 bases, leaving 17 bases not matched to a gene. Per germline, CDR1 LGHNA and CDR2 YSLEER. As DNA, the CDR3 is TGCGCCAGCTCTAAAGAGGGGACAGATTTGAATCAGTACTTC. Protein product: CASSKEGTDLNQYF.

The CDR3 nucleotides are TGTGCCAGCTCAGCCCAGGCTTCCTACGAGCAGTACTTC. Protein sequence: CASSAQASYEQYF. The chain is built from TRBV18 and TRBJ2-7; D gene unclear. CDR3 length equals 13 residues. The V end lost 5 bases, the J end lost 1 base, and 9 bases lay between the germline ends. Per germline, CDR1 KGHSH and CDR2 LQKENI.

V usage is TRBV7-8 and J usage is TRBJ1-2, with 7 bases lining up with TRBD1. V lost 0 bases, J lost 5 bases, and 3 bases stayed unmatched. CDR3 length: 14 residues. Germline CDR1 reads SGHVS; CDR2 reads FQNEAQ. The CDR3 region has the DNA TGTGCCAGCAGCTTAGCCCCAGGGGGGTATGGCTACACCTTC. Protein product: CASSLAPGGYGYTF.

The CDR3 nucleotides read TGTGCCAGCAGCCGACAGGGGGCCTCGAACACTGAAGCTTTCTTT. It codes for CASSRQGASNTEAFF. The chain carries TRBV2 and TRBJ1-1, with 10 bases that match TRBD1. V lost 6 bases, J lost 1 base, and 5 bases stayed unmatched. CDR1 and CDR2 from the germline V gene are SNHLY and FYNNEI. CDR3 length equals 15 residues.